This TCR beta chain was recovered during a study of T cell changes during pregnancy in multiple sclerosis. With 1 base clipped from V and 6 bases from J, the junction kept 4 bases outside the gene matches. This CDR3 comprises 16 residues. Per germline, CDR1 SGHAT and CDR2 FQNNGV. The assay was immunoSEQ multiplex PCR, and TCRdb's table has in-frame clones only and misses some. The table has roughly 100,000 clones, 91% seen once. The clonotype originates from a female donor in good health, enrolled as a control in a pregnancy study. The sample was peripheral blood, taken after pregnancy. This chain links TRBV11-2 with TRBJ1-6, with 9 bases lining up with TRBD1. The CDR3 DNA sequence: TGTGCCAGCAGCTTAGTTCTGGGACAGGGTAATTCACCCCTCCACTTT. The encoded protein is CASSLVLGQGNSPLHF.